Presented here are 9 T cell receptor beta chains from one specimen sequenced in a study of cytomegalovirus exposure and HLA in healthy donors (dated by TCRdb to about 2017). Library prep was done by the immunoSEQ multiplex PCR assay. A mixture of 60 forward primers for TCR Vbeta segments and 13 reverse primers for TCR Jbeta segments was used in the multiplex PCR. TCRdb took over this immuneACCESS table, retaining in-frame rearrangements with V and J assigned. Such tables are incomplete; in checked studies, under half of the missing clones stem from an unresolved V gene, and the remainder is unexplained. This sample holds roughly 190,000 clones; about 80% were observed only once. Approximately 1.1% of the sample belongs to the ten largest clones. Sequenced sample: PBMCs. The receptors shown here come from a woman in her thirties or forties in good health and CMV-seronegative.

The gene calls are TRBV6-6 and TRBJ2-7; maybe TRBD1 (5 bases). V lost 4 bases and J 2 bases, leaving 12 bases between the germline ends. Per germline, CDR1 MNHNY and CDR2 SVGAGI (reference sequence). The CDR3 is made up of 14 amino acids. The CDR3 is CASSSSGRAYEQYV. The CDR3 DNA follows: TGTGCCAGCAGTTCCTCGGGCAGGGCCTACGAGCAGTACGTC.

V and J are TRBV6-1 and TRBJ2-7, with 8 bases that match TRBD1. V shed 6 bases, J shed 2 bases, and the junction held 9 bases outside the gene matches. CDR3 length equals 15 residues. Looked up from germline, CDR1 is MNHNS and CDR2 is SASEGT. This CDR3 is CASSLNRDRPYEQYV. The CDR3 DNA is TGTGCCAGCAGCTTAAACCGGGACAGGCCCTACGAGCAGTACGTC.

The CDR3: CAWSGGRNYGYTF. The CDR3 nucleotides read TGTGCCTGGTCCGGAGGGAGAAACTATGGCTACACCTTC. The V call is TRBV30, the J call TRBJ1-2; D unresolved. The V gene's germline CDR1 is GTSNPN and CDR2 SVGIG (reference sequence). CDR3 length: 13 residues. Trimming stripped 5 bases from V and 2 bases from J, with 12 bases between.

The chain uses TRBV7-2 and TRBJ2-4; 7 nucleotides line up with TRBD1. This CDR3 region has 17 residues. Germline trimming cut 4 bases from V and 0 bases from J; bases unmatched to any gene: 9. Germline CDR1 and CDR2: SGHTA and FQGNSA. CDR3 in DNA: TGTGCCAGCAGCTACCGGGACAGAGAAGTAGCCAAAAACATTCAGTACTTC. This gives the protein CASSYRDREVAKNIQYF.

The rearrangement links TRBV5-6 to TRBJ2-2, with D possibly matching TRBD1 (6 bases). This CDR3 is built from 13 residues. The germline CDR1 and CDR2 sequences are SGHDT and YYEEEE. Trimming shortened V by 3 bases and J by 6 bases, and 9 bases separated the two germline ends. CDR3 DNA sequence: TGTGCCAGCAGCTCTAGGGGGTCCGGGGAGCTGTTTTTT. Amino acid sequence: CASSSRGSGELFF.

V is TRBV27 and J is TRBJ1-2; no definite D call. The CDR3 is 13 residues long. V was shortened by 4 bases and J by 1 base, with 7 bases between the two germline ends. Germline V gives CDR1 MNHEY, CDR2 SMNVEV (reference sequence). The CDR3: CASSYGVNYGYTF. The CDR3 nucleotides are TGTGCCAGCAGTTACGGAGTTAACTATGGCTACACCTTC.

V and J are TRBV4-1 and TRBJ1-2, with D maybe TRBD1 (6 bases). CDR1 MGHRA and CDR2 YSYEKL come from the germline V gene. The CDR3 is 16 residues long. The V end lost 2 bases, the J end lost 6 bases, and 19 bases lay between the germline ends. The DNA for the CDR3 is TGCGCCAGCAGCCAACCCTGGACAGACTCCAACCATGGCTACACCTTC. Its protein is CASSQPWTDSNHGYTF.

The V and J genes are TRBV7-9 and TRBJ1-1, with 12 bases that match TRBD1. The J segment lost 4 bases and the V segment lost 5 bases, leaving 8 bases of the junction unmatched. CDR3 length: 16 residues. Germline CDR1 reads SEHNR; CDR2 reads FQNEAQ (reference sequence). DNA of the CDR3: TGTGCCAGCAGCCCAGCCGGGACAGGGGGCGGCACTGAAGCTTTCTTT. Translating gives CASSPAGTGGGTEAFF.

J is TRBJ1-1 and V is TRBV6-1, with 7 bases that match TRBD1. Unmatched junction bases numbered 5, after V lost 6 bases and J lost 1 base. CDR1 and CDR2 from the germline V gene are MNHNS and SASEGT. The CDR3 extends over 14 amino acids. In DNA form, the CDR3 reads TGTGCCAGCAGGACAGGGAATTCGAACACTGAAGCTTTCTTT. Its translation: CASRTGNSNTEAFF.